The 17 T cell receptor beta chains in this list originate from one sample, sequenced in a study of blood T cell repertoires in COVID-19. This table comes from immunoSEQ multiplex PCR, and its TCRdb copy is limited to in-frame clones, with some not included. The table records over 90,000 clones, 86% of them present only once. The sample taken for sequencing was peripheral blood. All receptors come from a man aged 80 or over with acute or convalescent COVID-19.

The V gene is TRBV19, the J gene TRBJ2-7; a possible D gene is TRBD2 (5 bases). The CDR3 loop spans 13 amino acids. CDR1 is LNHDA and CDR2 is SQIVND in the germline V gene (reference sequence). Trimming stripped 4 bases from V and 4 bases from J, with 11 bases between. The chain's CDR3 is CASSKREGYEQYF. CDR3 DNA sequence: TGTGCCAGTAGTAAAAGAGAGGGTTACGAGCAGTACTTC.

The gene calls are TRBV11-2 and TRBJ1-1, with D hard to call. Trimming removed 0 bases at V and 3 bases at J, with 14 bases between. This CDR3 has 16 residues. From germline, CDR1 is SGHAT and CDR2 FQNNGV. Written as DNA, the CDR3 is TGTGCCAGCAGCTTAGAAGGCCCCAGGTGGGACACTGAAGCTTTCTTT. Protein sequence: CASSLEGPRWDTEAFF.

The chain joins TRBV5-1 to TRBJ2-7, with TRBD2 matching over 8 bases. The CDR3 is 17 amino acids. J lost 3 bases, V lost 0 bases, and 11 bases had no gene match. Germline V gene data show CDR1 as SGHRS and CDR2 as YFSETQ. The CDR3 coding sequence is TGCGCCAGCAGCTTGGATTCGAGCGGGAGTCCTCTCTACGAGCAGTACTTC. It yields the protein CASSLDSSGSPLYEQYF.

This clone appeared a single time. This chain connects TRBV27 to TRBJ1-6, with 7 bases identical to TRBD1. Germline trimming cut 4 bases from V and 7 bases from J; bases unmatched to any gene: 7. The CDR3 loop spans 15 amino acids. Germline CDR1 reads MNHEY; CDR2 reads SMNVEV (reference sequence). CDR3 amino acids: CASSSQDRPNSPLHF. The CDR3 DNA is TGTGCCAGCAGTTCTCAGGACAGGCCGAATTCACCCCTCCACTTT.

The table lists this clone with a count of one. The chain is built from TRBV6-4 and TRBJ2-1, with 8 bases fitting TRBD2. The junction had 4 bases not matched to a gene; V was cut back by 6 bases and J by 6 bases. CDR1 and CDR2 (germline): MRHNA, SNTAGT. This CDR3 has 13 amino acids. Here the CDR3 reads CASSASGSNEQFF. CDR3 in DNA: TGTGCCAGCAGCGCCAGCGGGAGCAATGAGCAGTTCTTC.

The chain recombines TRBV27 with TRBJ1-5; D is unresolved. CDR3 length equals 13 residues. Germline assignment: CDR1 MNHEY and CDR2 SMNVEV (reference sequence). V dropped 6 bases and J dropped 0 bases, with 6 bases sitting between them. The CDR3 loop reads CASREDSNQPQHF. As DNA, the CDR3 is TGTGCCAGCAGAGAGGATAGCAATCAGCCCCAGCATTTT.

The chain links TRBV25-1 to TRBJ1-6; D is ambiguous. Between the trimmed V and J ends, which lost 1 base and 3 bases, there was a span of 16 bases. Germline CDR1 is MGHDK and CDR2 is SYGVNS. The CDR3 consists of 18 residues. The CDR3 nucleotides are TGTGCCAGCAGTGAATTCCCCCAAGACTATCTCTATAATTCACCCCTCCACTTT. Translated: CASSEFPQDYLYNSPLHF.

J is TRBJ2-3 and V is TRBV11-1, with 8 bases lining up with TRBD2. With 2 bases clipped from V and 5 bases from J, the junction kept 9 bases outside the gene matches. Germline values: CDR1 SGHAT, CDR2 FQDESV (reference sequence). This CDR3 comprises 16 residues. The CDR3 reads CASSLRSGSGVDTQYF. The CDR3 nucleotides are TGTGCCAGCAGCTTAAGGAGCGGGAGCGGGGTAGATACGCAGTATTTT.

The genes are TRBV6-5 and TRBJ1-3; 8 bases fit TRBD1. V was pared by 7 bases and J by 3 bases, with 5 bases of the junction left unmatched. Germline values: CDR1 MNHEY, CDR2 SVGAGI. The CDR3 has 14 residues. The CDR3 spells CASTQGADGNTIYF. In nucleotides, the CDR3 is TGTGCCAGCACGCAGGGGGCAGATGGAAACACCATATATTTT.

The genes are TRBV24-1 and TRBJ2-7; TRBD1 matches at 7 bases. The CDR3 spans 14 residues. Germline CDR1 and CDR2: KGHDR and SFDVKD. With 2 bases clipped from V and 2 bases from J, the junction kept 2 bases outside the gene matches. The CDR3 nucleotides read TGTGCCACCAGTGATTCCGACAGGGCCTACGAGCAGTACTTC. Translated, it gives CATSDSDRAYEQYF.

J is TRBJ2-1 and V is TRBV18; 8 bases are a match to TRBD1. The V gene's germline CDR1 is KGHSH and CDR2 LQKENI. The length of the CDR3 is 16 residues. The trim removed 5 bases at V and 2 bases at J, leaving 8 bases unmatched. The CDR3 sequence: CASSSTTGAAYNEQFF. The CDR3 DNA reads TGTGCCAGCTCATCTACGACAGGGGCCGCCTACAATGAGCAGTTCTTC. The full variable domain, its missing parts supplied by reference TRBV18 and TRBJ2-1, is NAGVMQNPRHLVRRRGQEARLRCSPMKGHSHVYWYRQLPEEGLKFMVYLQKENIIDESGMPKERFSAEFPKEGPSILRIQQVVRGDSAAYFCASSSTTGAAYNEQFFGPGTRLTVL.

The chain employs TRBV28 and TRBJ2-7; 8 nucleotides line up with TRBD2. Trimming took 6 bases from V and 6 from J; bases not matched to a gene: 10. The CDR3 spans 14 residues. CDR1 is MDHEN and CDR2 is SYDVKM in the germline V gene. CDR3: CASRGLVGAGEQYF. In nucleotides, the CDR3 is TGTGCCAGCAGGGGACTAGTAGGAGCGGGCGAGCAGTACTTC.

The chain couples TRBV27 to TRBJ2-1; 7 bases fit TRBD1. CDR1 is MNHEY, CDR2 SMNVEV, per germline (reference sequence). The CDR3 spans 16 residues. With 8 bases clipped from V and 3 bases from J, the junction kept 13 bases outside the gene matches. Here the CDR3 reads CASRHLGTAHYNEQFF. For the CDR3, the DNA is TGTGCCAGCCGCCACCTCGGGACAGCGCACTACAATGAGCAGTTCTTC.

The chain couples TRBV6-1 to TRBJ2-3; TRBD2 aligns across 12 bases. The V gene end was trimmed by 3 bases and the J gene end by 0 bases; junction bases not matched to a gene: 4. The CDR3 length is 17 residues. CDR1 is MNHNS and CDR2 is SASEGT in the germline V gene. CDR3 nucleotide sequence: TGTGCCAGCAGTGAGGGTCTAGCGGGAGGGAGCACAGATACGCAGTATTTT. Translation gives CASSEGLAGGSTDTQYF.

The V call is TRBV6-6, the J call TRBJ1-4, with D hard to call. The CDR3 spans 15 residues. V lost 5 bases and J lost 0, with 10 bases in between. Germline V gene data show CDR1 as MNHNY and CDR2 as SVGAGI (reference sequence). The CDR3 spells CASSIHRTTNEKLFF. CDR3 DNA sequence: TGTGCCAGCAGTATCCACAGAACAACTAATGAAAAACTGTTTTTT.

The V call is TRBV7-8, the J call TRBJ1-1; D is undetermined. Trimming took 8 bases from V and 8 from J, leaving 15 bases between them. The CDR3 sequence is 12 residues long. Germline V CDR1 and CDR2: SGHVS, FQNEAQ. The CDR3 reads CASGFAGGEAFF. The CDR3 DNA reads TGTGCCAGCGGTTTTGCGGGCGGGGAAGCTTTCTTT.

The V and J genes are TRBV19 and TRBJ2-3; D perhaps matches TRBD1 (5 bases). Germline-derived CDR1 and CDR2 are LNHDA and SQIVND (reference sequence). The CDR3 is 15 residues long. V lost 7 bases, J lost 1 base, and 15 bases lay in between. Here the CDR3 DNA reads TGTGCCAGTAAAGCGCAGGGTCAGGGCACAGATACGCAGTATTTT. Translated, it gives CASKAQGQGTDTQYF.